Listed below are T cell receptor beta chains from one sample, sequenced in a study of blood T cell repertoires in COVID-19. TCRdb's table, derived via immunoSEQ multiplex PCR, lists solely in-frame clones and lacks some. The data hold about 240,000 clones, with 87% observed a single time. The sample comprised PBMCs or T cells enriched from blood (not recorded which). The origin of the receptors is a woman in her 30s with acute COVID-19. Both conserved end residues are part of each CDR3. A D gene is named only where the DNA matches it firmly. Rows may omit the clone size; those that give it use once, few, many or a size class.

>-|-|TRBV27|TRBJ1-1
TGTGCCAGCAGTCCAGGACTCGGGGGGGCTTTCTTT
CASSPGLGGAFF
>TRBD2|-|TRBV12-3/TRBV12-4|TRBJ2-1
TGTGCCAGCAACAGAGGCGGGGGCAATGAGCAGTTCTTC
CASNRGGGNEQFF
>TRBD1|-|TRBV5-1|TRBJ2-7
TGCGCCAGCAGCTTGCGGCCAGGGGGCCGGGAGCAGTACTTC
CASSLRPGGREQYF
>-|-|TRBV20-1|TRBJ2-7
TGCAGTGCTAGCCCGGGGAACGAGCAGTACTTC
CSASPGNEQYF
>-|-|TRBV11-2|TRBJ1-1
TGTGCCAGCAGCACCCGGGGGACTTACTCAAACACTGAAGCTTTCTTT
CASSTRGTYSNTEAFF
>-|few|TRBV13|TRBJ1-1
TGTGCCAGCAGCTTAATGACTAAGAACACTGAAGCTTTCTTT
CASSLMTKNTEAFF
>-|-|TRBV7-9|TRBJ1-3
TGTGCCAGCAGCGACAGCTCTGGAAACACCATATATTTT
CASSDSSGNTIYF
>-|few|TRBV7-6|TRBJ1-1
TGTGCCAGCAGCTCAACACCGGGGTCTGAGGCTTTCTTT
CASSSTPGSEAFF
>TRBD1|once|TRBV28|TRBJ1-3
TGTGCCAGCAGTTTCTTACAGGGGGAAGGAAACACCATATATTTT
CASSFLQGEGNTIYF
>-|-|TRBV12-5|TRBJ1-1
TGTGCTAGTGGTTTGGGGTCGAGGGAAGCTTTCTTT
CASGLGSREAFF
>TRBD2|-|TRBV9|TRBJ2-1
TGTGCCAGCAGCGTAGGGGTACTAGCGAACAATGAGCAGTTCTTC
CASSVGVLANNEQFF
>-|-|TRBV14|TRBJ1-6
TGTGCCAGCAGCTTTGGCCGACAACTCCCCAGGGGACCCCTCCACTTT
CASSFGRQLPRGPLHF
>-|-|TRBV3-1/TRBV3-2|TRBJ2-5
TGTGCCAGCAGCCAGAACAGCTTCCGGGAGACCCAGTACTTC
CASSQNSFRETQYF
>-|-|TRBV11-2|TRBJ1-2
TGTGCCAGCAGCTTAGGCCCTCAGGGGCGCTATGGCTACACCTTC
CASSLGPQGRYGYTF
>-|-|TRBV7-9|TRBJ2-3
TGTGCCAGCAACACCGGGACATCGGCGCAGCTTACGCAGTATTTT
CASNTGTSAQLTQYF
>TRBD1|-|TRBV7-2|TRBJ2-2
TGTGCCAGCAGCGACCCGGACAGGGGGCGCACCGGGGAGCTGTTTTTT
CASSDPDRGRTGELFF
>-|-|TRBV5-4|TRBJ1-1
TGTGCCAGCAGCTTAGACAGCAGTGAAGCTTTCTTT
CASSLDSSEAFF
>-|few|TRBV10-1|TRBJ1-1
TGCGCCAGCAGTGATCCGGCGGGATCAGCTTTCTTT
CASSDPAGSAFF
>TRBD2|-|TRBV11-2|TRBJ2-5
TGTGCCAGCAGGGGACTATTCCAAGAGACCCAGTACTTC
CASRGLFQETQYF
>-|-|TRBV21-1|TRBJ1-5
TGTGCCAGCAGCAAAGGCTACAACAGGGGCAATCAGCCCCAGCATTTT
CASSKGYNRGNQPQHF
>-|-|TRBV5-5|TRBJ1-1
TGTGCCAGCAGCTTCCGGACAGAATTGAACACTGAAGCTTTCTTT
CASSFRTELNTEAFF
>-|-|TRBV4-1|TRBJ1-2
TGCGCCAGCAGCCAAGAGGCAGGGGATATCTATGGCTACACCTTC
CASSQEAGDIYGYTF
>-|-|TRBV6-5|TRBJ2-7
TGTGCCAGCAGTTACGGACAACGCTACGAGCAGTACTTC
CASSYGQRYEQYF
>-|-|TRBV2|TRBJ1-1
TGTGCCAGCGGAGCTCCCGAAGCTTTCTTT
CASGAPEAFF
>-|-|TRBV19|TRBJ1-5
TGTGCCAGTAGTATAGAAAATGTGGACAGATATCAGCCCCAGCATTTT
CASSIENVDRYQPQHF
>-|-|TRBV12-5|TRBJ1-3
TGTGCTAGTGGTTTGGGCAGGGTTGACACCATATATTTT
CASGLGRVDTIYF
>TRBD1|-|TRBV3-1/TRBV3-2|TRBJ1-6
TGTGCCAGCAGTGGACAGGTCGGGTCACCCCTCCACTTT
CASSGQVGSPLHF
>-|-|TRBV7-9|TRBJ1-6
TGTGCCAGCAGTATAGGACATATTGGGTTCTCACCCCTCCACTTT
CASSIGHIGFSPLHF
>TRBD2|-|TRBV7-2|TRBJ2-2
TGTGCCAGCAGCTCGTTACTAGCGGGGGGCACCGGGGAGCTGTTTTTT
CASSSLLAGGTGELFF
>-|-|TRBV27|TRBJ1-2
TGTGCCAGCAGTTTAGGCCCCGCCCTTTCCTATGGCTACACCTTC
CASSLGPALSYGYTF
>TRBD1|-|TRBV6-5|TRBJ1-6
TGTGCCAGCACCGACAGGGGTGGGGATTCACCCCTCCACTTT
CASTDRGGDSPLHF
>TRBD1|few|TRBV4-1|TRBJ2-7
TGCGCCAGCAGCCCGTGGCCGCAGGGGGCTCAATGGGAGCAGTACTTC
CASSPWPQGAQWEQYF
>TRBD2|-|TRBV7-2|TRBJ2-1
TGTGCCAGCAGCTCAATTTATAGCGGGGGGGCCTACAATGAGCAGTTCTTC
CASSSIYSGGAYNEQFF
>TRBD2|-|TRBV7-2|TRBJ2-1
TGTGCCAGCAGCTTGGGACTAGCGGGGGGGAATGAGCAGTTCTTC
CASSLGLAGGNEQFF
>-|-|TRBV3-1/TRBV3-2|TRBJ1-3
TGTGCCAGCAGCCAAGAACTGGGCCCTGGAAACACCATATATTTT
CASSQELGPGNTIYF
>-|-|TRBV6-5|TRBJ1-1
TGTGCCAGCAGACTAGGGGGTGGCACTGAAGCTTTCTTT
CASRLGGGTEAFF
>TRBD1|-|TRBV7-8|TRBJ1-1
TGTGCCAGCAGCCACCGACAGGGGCTGAACACTGAAGCTTTCTTT
CASSHRQGLNTEAFF
>TRBD1|few|TRBV2|TRBJ2-7
TGTGCCAGCAGCCCGGGACAGGGTCTCTACGAGCAGTACTTC
CASSPGQGLYEQYF
>-|-|TRBV5-5|TRBJ2-3
TGTGCCAGCAGCTTGCTTCCAGGCCGCACAGATACGCAGTATTTT
CASSLLPGRTDTQYF
>-|once|TRBV7-2|TRBJ2-1
TGTGCCAGCAGCTTAGGGGACTCTCCATACAATGAGCAGTTCTTC
CASSLGDSPYNEQFF
>TRBD1|-|TRBV5-1|TRBJ1-2
TGCGCCAGCAGGTCGGGGACAGAAGTTTTTGTAGCTAACTATGGCTACACCTTC
CASRSGTEVFVANYGYTF
>TRBD1|-|TRBV27|TRBJ1-1
TGTGCCAGCAGTTTGGCCCCCCGGGACAGCCTCACTGAAGCTTTCTTT
CASSLAPRDSLTEAFF
>-|few|TRBV7-2|TRBJ1-1
TGTGCCAGCAGCCGCAACACACGGGACACTGAAGCTTTCTTT
CASSRNTRDTEAFF
>TRBD2|-|TRBV11-2|TRBJ2-5
TGTGCCAGCAGCTTAGCCATTGGGGAGGGCCAAGAGACCCAGTACTTC
CASSLAIGEGQETQYF
>-|-|TRBV11-2|TRBJ2-7
TGTGCCAGCAGCTTAGACACTTACGAGCAGTACTTC
CASSLDTYEQYF
>-|-|TRBV12-5|TRBJ1-3
TGTGCTAGTGGTATCTCCGGGACTCCAGGAAACACCATATATTTT
CASGISGTPGNTIYF
>-|few|TRBV21-1|TRBJ1-1
TGTGCCAGCAGCAAAGTCTGGGGGCTTATTATGAACACTGAAGCTTTCTTT
CASSKVWGLIMNTEAFF
>-|few|TRBV6-5|TRBJ1-2
TGTGCCAGCAGTTACTTGGAGAACTATGGCTACACCTTC
CASSYLENYGYTF
>-|-|TRBV5-1|TRBJ2-1
TGCGCCAGCAGCTTGGCCGGGCAGGGTAGCAATGAGCAGTTCTTC
CASSLAGQGSNEQFF
>-|-|TRBV4-2|TRBJ2-2
TGTGCCAGCAGCCTGGGACTGGCGAACACCGGGGAGCTGTTTTTT
CASSLGLANTGELFF
>-|-|TRBV5-6|TRBJ1-3
TGTGCCAGCAGCTATGACACCTCTGGAAACACCATATATTTT
CASSYDTSGNTIYF